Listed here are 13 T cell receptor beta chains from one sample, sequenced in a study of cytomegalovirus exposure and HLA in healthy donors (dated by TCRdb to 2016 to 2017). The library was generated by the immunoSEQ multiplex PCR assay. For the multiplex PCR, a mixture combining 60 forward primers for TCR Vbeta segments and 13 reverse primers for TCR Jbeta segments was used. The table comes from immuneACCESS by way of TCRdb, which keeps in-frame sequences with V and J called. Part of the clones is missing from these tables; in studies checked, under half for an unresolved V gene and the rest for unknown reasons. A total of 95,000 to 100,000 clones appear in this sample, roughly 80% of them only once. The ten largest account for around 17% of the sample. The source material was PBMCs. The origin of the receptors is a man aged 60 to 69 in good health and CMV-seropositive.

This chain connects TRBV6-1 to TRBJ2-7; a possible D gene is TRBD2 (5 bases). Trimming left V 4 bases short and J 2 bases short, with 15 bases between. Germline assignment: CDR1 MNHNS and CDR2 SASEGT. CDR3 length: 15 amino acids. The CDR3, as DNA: TGTGCCAGCAGTGTTGGACCTGGAGGCCCCTACGAGCAGTACTTC. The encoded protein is CASSVGPGGPYEQYF.

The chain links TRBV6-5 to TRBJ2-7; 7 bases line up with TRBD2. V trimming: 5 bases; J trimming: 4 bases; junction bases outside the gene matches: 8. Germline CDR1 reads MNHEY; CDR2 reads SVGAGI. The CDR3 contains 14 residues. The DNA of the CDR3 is TGTGCCAGCAGTGAGGGGCGGGGGTCTTACGAGCAGTACTTC. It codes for CASSEGRGSYEQYF.

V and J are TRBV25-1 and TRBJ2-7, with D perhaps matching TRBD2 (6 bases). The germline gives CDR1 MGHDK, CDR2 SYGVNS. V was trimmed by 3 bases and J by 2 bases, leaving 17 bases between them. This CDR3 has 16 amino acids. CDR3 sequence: CASSEFGGSRTYEQYF. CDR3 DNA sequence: TGTGCCAGCAGTGAGTTCGGGGGTTCGAGGACCTACGAGCAGTACTTC.

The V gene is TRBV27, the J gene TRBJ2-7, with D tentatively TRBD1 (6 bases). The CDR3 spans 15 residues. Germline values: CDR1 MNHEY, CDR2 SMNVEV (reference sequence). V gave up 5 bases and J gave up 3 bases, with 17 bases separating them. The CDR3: CASSPRAGEFYEQYF. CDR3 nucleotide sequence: TGTGCCAGCAGTCCCCGAGCAGGGGAGTTCTACGAGCAGTACTTC.

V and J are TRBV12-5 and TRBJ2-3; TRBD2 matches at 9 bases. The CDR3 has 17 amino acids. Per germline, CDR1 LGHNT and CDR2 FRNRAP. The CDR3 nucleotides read TGTGCCGTTCCCAGGGGTAGCGGGGGTAGGGGCACAGATACGCAGTATTTT. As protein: CAVPRGSGGRGTDTQYF.

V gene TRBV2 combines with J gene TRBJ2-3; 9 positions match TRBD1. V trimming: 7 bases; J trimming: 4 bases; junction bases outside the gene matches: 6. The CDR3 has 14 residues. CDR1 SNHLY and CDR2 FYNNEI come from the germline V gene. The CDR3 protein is CASTRDRASDTQYF. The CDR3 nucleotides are TGTGCCAGCACCCGGGACAGGGCCTCAGATACGCAGTATTTT.

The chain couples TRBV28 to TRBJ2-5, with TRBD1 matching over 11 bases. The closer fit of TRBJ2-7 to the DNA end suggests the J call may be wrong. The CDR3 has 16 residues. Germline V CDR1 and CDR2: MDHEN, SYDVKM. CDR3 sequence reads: CASSLNGGTGGNEQYF. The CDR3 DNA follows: TGTGCCAGCAGTTTAAATGGCGGGACAGGGGGTAACGAGCAGTACTTC.

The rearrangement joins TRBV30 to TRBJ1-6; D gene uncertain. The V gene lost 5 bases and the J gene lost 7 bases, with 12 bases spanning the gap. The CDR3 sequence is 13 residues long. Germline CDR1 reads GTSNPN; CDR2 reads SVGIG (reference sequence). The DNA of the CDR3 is TGTGCCTGGGGCAACTCGGGGAATTCACCCCTCCACTTT. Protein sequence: CAWGNSGNSPLHF.

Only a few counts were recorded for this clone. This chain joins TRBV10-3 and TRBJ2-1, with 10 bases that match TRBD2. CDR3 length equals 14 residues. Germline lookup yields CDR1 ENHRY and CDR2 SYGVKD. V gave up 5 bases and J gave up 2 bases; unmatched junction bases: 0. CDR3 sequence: CAISLAGAYNEQFF. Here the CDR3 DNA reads TGTGCCATCAGTCTAGCGGGGGCCTACAATGAGCAGTTCTTC.

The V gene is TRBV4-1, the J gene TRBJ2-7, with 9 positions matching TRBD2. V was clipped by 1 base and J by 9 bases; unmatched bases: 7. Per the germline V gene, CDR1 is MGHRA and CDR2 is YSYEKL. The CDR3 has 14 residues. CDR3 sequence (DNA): TGCGCCAGCAGCCAAGGCCCCCTAGCGGGGCTGCAGTACTTC. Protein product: CASSQGPLAGLQYF.

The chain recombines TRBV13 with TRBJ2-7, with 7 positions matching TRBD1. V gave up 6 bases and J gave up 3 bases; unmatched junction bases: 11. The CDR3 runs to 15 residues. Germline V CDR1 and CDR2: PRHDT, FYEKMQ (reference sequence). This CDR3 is CASRYRQGGGYEQYF. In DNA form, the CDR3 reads TGTGCCAGCAGATATAGACAGGGTGGTGGCTACGAGCAGTACTTC.

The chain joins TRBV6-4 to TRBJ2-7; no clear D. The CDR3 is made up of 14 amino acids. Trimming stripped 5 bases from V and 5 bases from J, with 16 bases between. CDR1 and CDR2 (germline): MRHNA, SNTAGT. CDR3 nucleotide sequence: TGTGCCAGCAGTTCAGAATCCGGGTGGGACGAGCAGTACTTC. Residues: CASSSESGWDEQYF.

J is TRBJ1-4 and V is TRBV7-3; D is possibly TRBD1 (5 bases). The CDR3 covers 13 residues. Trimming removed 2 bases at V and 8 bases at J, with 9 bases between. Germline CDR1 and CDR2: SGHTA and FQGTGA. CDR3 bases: TGTGCCAGCAGCTTAGGGGGAGGCGAAAAACTGTTTTTT. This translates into CASSLGGGEKLFF.